This entry lists 5 T cell receptor beta chains sequenced from one sample in a study of blood T cell repertoires in COVID-19. TCRdb keeps only in-frame clones here, not all; method: immunoSEQ multiplex PCR. The sample records about 170,000 clones, roughly 84% being singletons. Material for sequencing was peripheral blood. These receptors were taken from a woman aged 70-85 years with COVID-19, enrolled during active disease.

The rearrangement links TRBV5-4 to TRBJ2-2, with D possibly matching TRBD2 (6 bases). The CDR3 spans 13 residues. Trimming cost V 9 bases and J 0 bases, with 9 bases left between them. Germline assignment: CDR1 SGHNT and CDR2 YYREEE (reference sequence). Here the CDR3 reads CATGTPNTGELFF. CDR3 bases: TGTGCCACCGGGACTCCGAACACCGGGGAGCTGTTTTTT.

This chain joins TRBV27 and TRBJ2-5; a weak D match, TRBD2 (6 bases). Trimming cost V 4 bases and J 1 base, with 7 bases left between them. The CDR3 has 13 residues. The germline V gene encodes CDR1 MNHEY and CDR2 SMNVEV (reference sequence). The CDR3 DNA follows: TGTGCCAGCAGTTGGACTATCCAAGAGACCCAGTACTTC. Residues: CASSWTIQETQYF.

The chain couples TRBV13 to TRBJ1-3; no clear D gene. The CDR3 is made up of 16 amino acids. Trimming took off 0 bases at V and 0 bases at J, with 9 bases between the two ends. The V gene's germline CDR1 is PRHDT and CDR2 FYEKMQ (reference sequence). The CDR3 here is CASSLGGRVSGNTIYF. The CDR3, as DNA: TGTGCCAGCAGCTTAGGCGGCCGGGTCTCTGGAAACACCATATATTTT.

The rearrangement joins TRBV14 to TRBJ2-1, with TRBD2 identical over 12 bases. Germline V gene sequence: CDR1 SGHDN, CDR2 FVKESK. The CDR3 extends over 15 amino acids. V trimming: 6 bases; J trimming: 4 bases; junction bases outside the gene matches: 4. The CDR3 reads CASRSGLAGYNEQFF. CDR3 coding DNA: TGTGCCAGCAGGTCGGGACTAGCGGGTTACAATGAGCAGTTCTTC.

The chain carries TRBV19 and TRBJ1-1, with TRBD1 as a possible D gene (6 bases). V lost 3 bases, J lost 7 bases, and 12 bases lay in between. The V gene's germline CDR1 is LNHDA and CDR2 SQIVND (reference sequence). The CDR3 contains 13 residues. As DNA, the CDR3 is TGTGCCAGTAGTATTGCGGCAGGGGATGAAGCTTTCTTT. Protein product: CASSIAAGDEAFF.